The present T cell receptor beta chain was sequenced within a study of cytomegalovirus exposure and HLA in healthy donors. This clone came up once. Researchers ran the PCR with 60 Vbeta and 13 Jbeta primers. Data came from immunoSEQ multiplex PCR; TCRdb stores just in-frame clones and leaves some out. The sample has approximately 75,000 clones; more than 65% are singletons. This sequence originates from a man in his 70s in good health and CMV-seropositive. Sequenced: PBMCs.

The CDR3: CAWSVGLAGVEEQFF. CDR3 bases: TGTGCCTGGAGTGTAGGGCTAGCGGGAGTAGAAGAGCAGTTCTTC. This chain connects TRBV30 to TRBJ2-1; TRBD2 matches at 10 bases. V lost 0 bases to trimming and J lost 10 bases; unmatched junction nucleotides: 9. The CDR3 totals 15 residues. Germline V gives CDR1 GTSNPN, CDR2 SVGIG (reference sequence).